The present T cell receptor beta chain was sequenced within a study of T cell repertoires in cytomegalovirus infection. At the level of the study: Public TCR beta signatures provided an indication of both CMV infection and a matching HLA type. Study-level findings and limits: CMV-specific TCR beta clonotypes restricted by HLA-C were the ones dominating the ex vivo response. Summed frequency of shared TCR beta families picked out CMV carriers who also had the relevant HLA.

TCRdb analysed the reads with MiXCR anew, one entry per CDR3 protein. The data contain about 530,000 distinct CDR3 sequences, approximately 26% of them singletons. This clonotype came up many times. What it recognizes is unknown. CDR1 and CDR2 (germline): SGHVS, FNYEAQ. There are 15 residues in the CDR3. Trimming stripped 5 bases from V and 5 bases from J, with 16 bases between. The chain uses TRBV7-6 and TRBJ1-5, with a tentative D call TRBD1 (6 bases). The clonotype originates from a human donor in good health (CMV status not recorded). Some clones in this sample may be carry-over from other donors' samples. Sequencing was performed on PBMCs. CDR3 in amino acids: CASSAFRGGDQPQHF. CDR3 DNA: TGTGCCAGCAGCGCCTTTAGGGGGGGCGATCAGCCCCAGCATTTT.